The 30 T cell receptor beta chains reported below all come from one sample, sequenced in a study of OX40 agonist ivuxolimab in advanced cancers. Data came from immunoSEQ multiplex PCR; TCRdb stores just in-frame clones and leaves some out. The data hold roughly 90,000 clones, with around 90% observed a single time. The input for sequencing was CD4+ or CD8+ T cells sorted from blood, taken in a trial of the OX40 agonist ivuxolimab. These receptors were collected from an adult with an advanced solid tumor such as melanoma, head and neck, liver or kidney cancer.

The chain joins TRBV19 to TRBJ1-3, with D unclear. The CDR3 is 16 residues long. The V gene's germline CDR1 is LNHDA and CDR2 SQIVND (reference sequence). V was cut by 2 bases and J by 2 bases, with 13 bases left in between. CDR3 nucleotide sequence: TGTGCCAGTAGTATATCGGACGGTGAACCTGGAAACACCATATATTTT. Its translation: CASSISDGEPGNTIYF. Variable domain in full (rest from reference TRBV19 and TRBJ1-3): DGGITQSPKYLFRKEGQNVTLSCEQNLNHDAMYWYRQDPGQGLRLIYYSQIVNDFQKGDIAEGYSVSREKKESFPLTVTSAQKNPTAFYLCASSISDGEPGNTIYFGEGSWLTVV.

This chain connects TRBV7-2 to TRBJ1-5, with D possibly TRBD1 on 6 matching bases. Looked up from germline, CDR1 is SGHTA and CDR2 is FQGNSA. V was pared by 1 base and J by 1 base, with 8 bases between. The CDR3 totals 15 residues. CDR3 residues: CASSLGGRSNQPQHF. The CDR3 nucleotides read TGTGCCAGCAGCTTAGGGGGGCGCAGCAATCAGCCCCAGCATTTT.

This clone was observed a handful of times. This chain joins TRBV2 and TRBJ1-4; D is perhaps TRBD1 (6 bases). In germline, CDR1 is SNHLY, CDR2 FYNNEI. V lost 8 bases, J lost 7 bases, and 14 bases lay in between. The CDR3 totals 13 residues. DNA for the CDR3: TGTGCCAGCTCTCCAGGGGACGTTGAAAAACTGTTTTTT. It is translated as CASSPGDVEKLFF.

The CDR3 sequence is CASSFSSSNQPQHF. CDR3 DNA: TGTGCCAGCAGCTTCAGCAGTAGCAATCAGCCCCAGCATTTT. V usage is TRBV7-2 and J usage is TRBJ1-5, with D unresolved. V gave up 3 bases and J gave up 0 bases, with 6 bases separating them. CDR1 and CDR2 from the germline V gene are SGHTA and FQGNSA. The CDR3 covers 14 residues.

CDR3 DNA sequence: TGTGCCAGCAGCGCACATTCAGGGGGTGAAGAGCCCCAGCATTTT. This encodes CASSAHSGGEEPQHF. This chain connects TRBV9 to TRBJ1-5, with 7 bases that match TRBD1. V was clipped by 3 bases and J by 8 bases; unmatched bases: 11. Germline values: CDR1 SGDLS, CDR2 YYNGEE. This CDR3 spans 15 amino acids.

The chain carries TRBV5-6 and TRBJ1-1; TRBD1 agrees at 12 bases. V lost 4 bases and J lost 5; bases outside the gene matches: 6. This CDR3 has 15 amino acids. Germline CDR1 is SGHDT and CDR2 is YYEEEE. This chain's CDR3 is CASSLPGQGATEAFF. As DNA, the CDR3 is TGTGCCAGCAGCCTTCCGGGACAGGGGGCAACTGAAGCTTTCTTT.

This clone was seen a single time. The chain links TRBV28 to TRBJ1-2, with 8 bases lining up with TRBD1. V gave up 3 bases and J gave up 6 bases; unmatched junction bases: 6. The CDR3 length is 14 residues. CDR1 and CDR2 from the germline V gene are MDHEN and SYDVKM. The CDR3 DNA reads TGTGCCAGCAGTTTTTCCAGGGGGCAGGATGGCTACACCTTC. It encodes CASSFSRGQDGYTF.

The rearrangement uses TRBV7-3 and TRBJ1-1; D ambiguous. CDR3 length equals 14 residues. Germline CDR1 SGHTA, CDR2 FQGTGA. Between the trimmed V and J ends, which lost 3 bases and 4 bases, there was a span of 12 bases. CDR3 sequence reads: CASSFSGGSTEAFF. CDR3 bases: TGTGCCAGCAGCTTCAGCGGTGGTAGCACTGAAGCTTTCTTT.

The V call is TRBV5-4, the J call TRBJ1-3; D remains ambiguous. Trimming removed 0 bases from V and 4 bases from J, with 11 bases in between. Germline V gene lookup returns CDR1 SGHNT and CDR2 YYREEE (reference sequence). CDR3 size: 15 residues. The CDR3: CASSLDASAGNTIYF. Here the CDR3 DNA reads TGTGCCAGCAGCTTGGACGCGTCCGCCGGAAACACCATATATTTT.

The rearrangement joins TRBV4-3 to TRBJ1-4; the D gene is possibly TRBD1 (6 bases). There are 16 residues in the CDR3. The V end was cut by 0 bases, the J end by 8 bases, with 16 bases between. Germline loops: CDR1 LGHNA, CDR2 YSLEER. CDR3 coding DNA: TGCGCCAGCAGCCAAGACACGACAGGTTGGAGCGAAAAACTGTTTTTT. Translated, it gives CASSQDTTGWSEKLFF.

CDR3 sequence: CASSLFRPANYEQYF. The CDR3 DNA is TGTGCCAGCAGCTTGTTTAGGCCTGCCAACTACGAGCAGTACTTC. The chain couples TRBV5-4 to TRBJ2-7; D gene unclear. V lost 1 base and J lost 3, with 14 bases in between. CDR1 SGHNT and CDR2 YYREEE come from the germline V gene (reference sequence). This CDR3 has 15 residues.

The chain recombines TRBV20-1 with TRBJ1-2, with no clear D. Trimming took 2 bases from V and 6 from J, leaving 4 bases between them. This CDR3 is 10 amino acids long. The germline CDR1 and CDR2 sequences are DFQATT and SNEGSKA (reference sequence). CDR3 residues: CSARRDGYTF. The CDR3 DNA follows: TGCAGTGCTAGAAGGGATGGCTACACCTTC.

This clone came up once. The chain joins TRBV5-4 to TRBJ1-2, with TRBD1 matching 7 bases. Germline V gene sequence: CDR1 SGHNT, CDR2 YYREEE (reference sequence). The V and J ends lost 4 bases and 4 bases, in that order; junction bases with no gene match: 13. This CDR3 region has 16 residues. CDR3 protein: CASSPGKGAGSYGYTF. As DNA, the CDR3 is TGTGCCAGCAGCCCCGGGAAGGGGGCCGGGAGCTATGGCTACACCTTC.

This clone was recorded only once. The chain combines TRBV7-6 with TRBJ2-2; 9 bases are shared with TRBD1. The V gene's germline CDR1 is SGHVS and CDR2 FNYEAQ. Trimming removed 5 bases from V and 4 bases from J; junction bases left unmatched: 5. CDR3 size: 15 residues. DNA of the CDR3: TGTGCCAGCAGCGGACAGGGGAGGATCACCGGGGAGCTGTTTTTT. As protein: CASSGQGRITGELFF.

The chain carries TRBV19 and TRBJ1-5; 9 bases line up with TRBD1. Looked up from germline, CDR1 is LNHDA and CDR2 is SQIVND (reference sequence). The CDR3 is made up of 14 amino acids. With V trimmed by 5 bases and J by 7 bases, 6 bases remained unmatched. CDR3 sequence (DNA): TGTGCCAGTAGTGTACAGGGGGCAAACCAGCCCCAGCATTTT. Translation gives CASSVQGANQPQHF.

J is TRBJ2-2 and V is TRBV7-2; D gene unclear. The V and J ends lost 5 bases and 7 bases respectively, with 11 bases between them. The CDR3 is 13 amino acids. Germline loops: CDR1 SGHTA, CDR2 FQGNSA. The CDR3 nucleotides read TGTGCCAGCAGCCCCCACCCTGGCGGGGAGCTGTTTTTT. Residues: CASSPHPGGELFF.

Here the CDR3 reads CASSEWGGGDADTQYF. The CDR3, as DNA: TGTGCCAGCAGTGAATGGGGTGGCGGGGACGCAGATACGCAGTATTTT. The rearrangement uses TRBV25-1 and TRBJ2-3, with D tentatively TRBD2 (6 bases). The V gene lost 1 base and the J gene lost 4 bases, with 15 bases spanning the gap. The CDR3 runs 16 residues. From germline, CDR1 is MGHDK and CDR2 SYGVNS.

This clone was found once. This chain joins TRBV6-1 and TRBJ2-1, with TRBD2 identical over 11 bases. There are 16 residues in the CDR3. The junction had 5 bases not matched to a gene; V was cut back by 2 bases and J by 5 bases. CDR1 is MNHNS and CDR2 is SASEGT in the germline V gene. CDR3 nucleotide sequence: TGTGCCAGCAGTGAAATTAGCGGGAGGGGAAACAATGAGCAGTTCTTC. This translates into CASSEISGRGNNEQFF.

The chain recombines TRBV18 with TRBJ1-1; perhaps TRBD1 as D (6 bases). The V and J ends lost 4 bases and 5 bases respectively, with 17 bases between them. The germline V gene encodes CDR1 KGHSH and CDR2 LQKENI. CDR3 length equals 15 residues. The CDR3 sequence: CASSRRDDRKTEAFF. The CDR3 DNA is TGTGCCAGCTCACGACGGGACGACAGGAAAACTGAAGCTTTCTTT. Full variable domain (rest looked up from reference TRBV18 and TRBJ1-1): NAGVMQNPRHLVRRRGQEARLRCSPMKGHSHVYWYRQLPEEGLKFMVYLQKENIIDESGMPKERFSAEFPKEGPSILRIQQVVRGDSAAYFCASSRRDDRKTEAFFGQGTRLTVV.

The chain links TRBV30 to TRBJ1-1; D ambiguous. Deletions cut 2 bases from V and 4 bases from J, with 11 bases between. The CDR3 runs to 13 residues. Germline V gives CDR1 GTSNPN, CDR2 SVGIG (reference sequence). CDR3 region: CAWSYPAITEAFF. The CDR3 DNA follows: TGTGCCTGGAGTTACCCGGCCATCACTGAAGCTTTCTTT.

This clone was detected many times. V is TRBV30 and J is TRBJ1-2, with a possible D match to TRBD1 (5 bases). Trimming took off 5 bases at V and 4 bases at J, with 17 bases between the two ends. Germline V gene sequence: CDR1 GTSNPN, CDR2 SVGIG (reference sequence). The CDR3 totals 14 residues. CDR3 sequence reads: CAWALDGTVYGYTF. The CDR3 coding sequence is TGTGCCTGGGCCCTAGACGGGACGGTCTATGGCTACACCTTC.

The chain recombines TRBV6-5 with TRBJ1-2; 7 bases fit TRBD1. The length of the CDR3 is 11 residues. The V gene's germline CDR1 is MNHEY and CDR2 SVGAGI. CDR3 region: CLTGVDYGYTF. For the CDR3, the DNA is TGTCTCACAGGGGTAGACTATGGCTACACCTTC.

The rearrangement uses TRBV7-2 and TRBJ1-1; TRBD1 matches at 7 bases. CDR3 length: 15 residues. Germline values: CDR1 SGHTA, CDR2 FQGNSA. After removal of 5 bases from V and 11 bases from J, the junction contained 17 bases not matched to a gene. The CDR3: CASSLNRGHPGQAFF. CDR3 coding DNA: TGTGCCAGCAGCCTAAACAGGGGCCACCCCGGTCAGGCTTTCTTT.

The rearrangement links TRBV5-1 to TRBJ2-2, with D perhaps matching TRBD2 (7 bases). CDR3 length equals 15 residues. Deletions cut 5 bases from V and 4 bases from J, with 15 bases between. The germline V gene has CDR1 SGHRS and CDR2 YFSETQ. CDR3: CASRGDGGRTGELFF. The CDR3 nucleotides are TGCGCCAGCAGAGGGGACGGGGGGCGCACCGGGGAGCTGTTTTTT.

The CDR3 loop reads CASSSGAGALSYEQYF. The DNA of the CDR3 is TGTGCCAGCAGCTCCGGGGCGGGGGCGCTGTCCTACGAGCAGTACTTC. This chain uses TRBV11-2 with TRBJ2-7, with D perhaps matching TRBD2 (7 bases). With 4 bases removed from V and 1 base from J, the gap between germline ends came to 17 bases. CDR3 size: 16 residues. Looked up from germline, CDR1 is SGHAT and CDR2 is FQNNGV.

CDR3 DNA sequence: TGTGCCAGCAGCCCTGGGATAGCGGGGAGAGAGACCCAGTACTTC. Its protein product is CASSPGIAGRETQYF. V gene TRBV11-2 combines with J gene TRBJ2-5; 8 bases are shared with TRBD2. Germline trimming cut 5 bases from V and 4 bases from J; bases unmatched to any gene: 9. CDR3 length equals 15 residues. Per germline, CDR1 SGHAT and CDR2 FQNNGV.

The rearrangement links TRBV7-3 to TRBJ2-1; D might be TRBD1 (5 bases). The CDR3 consists of 16 residues. Germline V gene data show CDR1 as SGHTA and CDR2 as FQGTGA. V shed 1 base and J shed 1 base, with 11 bases lying between them. The CDR3 loop is CASSLNGAGSYNEQFF. CDR3 DNA sequence: TGTGCCAGCAGCTTAAATGGGGCCGGGTCCTACAATGAGCAGTTCTTC. The variable domain in full, with the rest retrieved from reference TRBV7-3 and TRBJ2-1, is GAGVSQTPSNKVTEKGKYVELRCDPISGHTALYWYRQSLGQGPEFLIYFQGTGAADDSGLPNDRFFAVRPEGSVSTLKIQRTERGDSAVYLCASSLNGAGSYNEQFFGPGTRLTVL.

The chain links TRBV5-6 to TRBJ2-2, with D possibly TRBD2 on 6 matching bases. Germline values: CDR1 SGHDT, CDR2 YYEEEE. The CDR3 totals 13 residues. Between the trimmed V and J ends, which lost 3 bases and 5 bases, there was a span of 8 bases. The CDR3 protein is CASSSLATGELFF. The DNA of the CDR3 is TGTGCCAGCAGCTCCCTAGCGACCGGGGAGCTGTTTTTT.

This clone showed up just a few times. The chain is built from TRBV10-2 and TRBJ2-7; D uncertain. The CDR3 spans 13 residues. Germline CDR1 WSHSY, CDR2 SAAADI. The V end was cut by 6 bases, the J end by 1 base, with 10 bases between. The CDR3 region has the DNA TGCGCCAGCAGGTACAGCCAGTCCTACGAGCAGTACTTC. Translated: CASRYSQSYEQYF.

The rearrangement links TRBV6-6 to TRBJ1-2; D not resolved. This CDR3 comprises 14 residues. Germline assignment: CDR1 MNHNY and CDR2 SVGAGI (reference sequence). Between the trimmed V and J ends, which lost 0 bases and 8 bases, there was a span of 13 bases. CDR3 coding DNA: TGTGCCAGCAGTTACTCGAGGGTCGGGAGAGGCTACACCTTC. This sequence encodes CASSYSRVGRGYTF.